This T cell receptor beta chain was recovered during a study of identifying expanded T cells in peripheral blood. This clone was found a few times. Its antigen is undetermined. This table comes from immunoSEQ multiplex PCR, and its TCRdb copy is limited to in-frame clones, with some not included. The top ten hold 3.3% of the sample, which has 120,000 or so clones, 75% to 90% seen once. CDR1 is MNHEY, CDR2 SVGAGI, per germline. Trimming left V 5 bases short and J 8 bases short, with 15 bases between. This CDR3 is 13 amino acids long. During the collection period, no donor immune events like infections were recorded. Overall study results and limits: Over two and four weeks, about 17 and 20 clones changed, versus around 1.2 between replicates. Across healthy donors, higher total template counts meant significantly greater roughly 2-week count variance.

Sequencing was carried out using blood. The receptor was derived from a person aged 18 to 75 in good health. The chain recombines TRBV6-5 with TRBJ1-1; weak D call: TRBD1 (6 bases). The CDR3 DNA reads TGTGCCAGCAGTGTCTCAGGGACAATCGAAGCTTTCTTT. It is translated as CASSVSGTIEAFF.